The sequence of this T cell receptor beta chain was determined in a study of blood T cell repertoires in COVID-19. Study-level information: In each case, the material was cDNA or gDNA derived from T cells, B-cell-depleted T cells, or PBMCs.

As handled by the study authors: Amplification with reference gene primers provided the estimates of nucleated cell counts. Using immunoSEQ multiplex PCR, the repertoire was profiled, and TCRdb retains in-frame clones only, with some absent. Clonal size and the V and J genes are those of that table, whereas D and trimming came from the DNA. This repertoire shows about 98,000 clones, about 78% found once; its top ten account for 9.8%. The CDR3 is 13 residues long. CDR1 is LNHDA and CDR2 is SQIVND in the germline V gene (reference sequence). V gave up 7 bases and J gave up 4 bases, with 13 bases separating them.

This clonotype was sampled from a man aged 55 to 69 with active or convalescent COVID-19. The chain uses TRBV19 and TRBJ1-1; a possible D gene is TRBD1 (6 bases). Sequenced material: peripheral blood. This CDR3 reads CASKGQGSTEAFF. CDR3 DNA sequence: TGTGCCAGTAAGGGTCAGGGGAGCACTGAAGCTTTCTTT. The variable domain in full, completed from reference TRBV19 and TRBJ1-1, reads DGGITQSPKYLFRKEGQNVTLSCEQNLNHDAMYWYRQDPGQGLRLIYYSQIVNDFQKGDIAEGYSVSREKKESFPLTVTSAQKNPTAFYLCASKGQGSTEAFFGQGTRLTVV.